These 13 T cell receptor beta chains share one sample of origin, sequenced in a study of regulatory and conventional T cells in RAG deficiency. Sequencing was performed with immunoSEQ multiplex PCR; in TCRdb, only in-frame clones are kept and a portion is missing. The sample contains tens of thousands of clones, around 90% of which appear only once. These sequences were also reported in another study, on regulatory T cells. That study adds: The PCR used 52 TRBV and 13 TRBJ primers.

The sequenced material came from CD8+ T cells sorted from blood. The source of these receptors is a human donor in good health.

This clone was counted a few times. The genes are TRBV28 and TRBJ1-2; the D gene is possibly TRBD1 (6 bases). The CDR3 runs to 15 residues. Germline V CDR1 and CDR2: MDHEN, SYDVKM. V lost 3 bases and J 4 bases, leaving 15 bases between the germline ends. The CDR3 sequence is CASSFSGTNFYGYTF. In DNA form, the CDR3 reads TGTGCCAGCAGTTTTTCCGGGACAAACTTCTATGGCTACACCTTC.

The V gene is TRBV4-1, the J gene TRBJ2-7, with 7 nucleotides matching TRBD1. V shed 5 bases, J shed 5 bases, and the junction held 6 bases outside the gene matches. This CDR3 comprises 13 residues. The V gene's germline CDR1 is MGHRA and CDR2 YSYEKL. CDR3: CASSATGFNEQYF. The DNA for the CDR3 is TGCGCCAGCAGCGCGACAGGGTTCAACGAGCAGTACTTC.

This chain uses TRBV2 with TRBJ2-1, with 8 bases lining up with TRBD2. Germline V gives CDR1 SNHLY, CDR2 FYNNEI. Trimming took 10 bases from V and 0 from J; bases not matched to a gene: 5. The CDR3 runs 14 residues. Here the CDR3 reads CAKQSGSSYNEQFF. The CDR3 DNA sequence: TGTGCCAAACAAAGCGGGAGCTCCTACAATGAGCAGTTCTTC.

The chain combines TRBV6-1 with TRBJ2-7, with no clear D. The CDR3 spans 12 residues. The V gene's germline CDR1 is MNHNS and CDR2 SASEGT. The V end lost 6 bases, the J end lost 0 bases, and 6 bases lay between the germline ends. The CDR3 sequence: CASRLSSYEQYF. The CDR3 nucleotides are TGTGCCAGCAGACTGAGCTCCTACGAGCAGTACTTC.

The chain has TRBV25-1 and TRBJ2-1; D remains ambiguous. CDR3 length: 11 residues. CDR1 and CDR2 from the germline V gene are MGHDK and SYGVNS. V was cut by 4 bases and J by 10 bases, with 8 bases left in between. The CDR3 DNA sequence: TGTGCCAGCAGTGCCAGCCGGGAGCAGTTCTTC. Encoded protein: CASSASREQFF.

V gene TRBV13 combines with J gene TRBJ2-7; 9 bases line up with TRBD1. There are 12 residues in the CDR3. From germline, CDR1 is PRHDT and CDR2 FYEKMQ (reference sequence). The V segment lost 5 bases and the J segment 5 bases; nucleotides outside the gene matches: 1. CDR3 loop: CASSRQGDEQYF. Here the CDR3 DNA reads TGTGCCAGCAGCCGACAGGGGGACGAGCAGTACTTC.

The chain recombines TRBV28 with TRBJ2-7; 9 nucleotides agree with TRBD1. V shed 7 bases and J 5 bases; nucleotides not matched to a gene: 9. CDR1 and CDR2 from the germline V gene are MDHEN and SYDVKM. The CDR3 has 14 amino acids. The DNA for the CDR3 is TGTGCCAGCACCTTAACAGGGGGCGAGAACGAGCAGTACTTC. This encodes CASTLTGGENEQYF.

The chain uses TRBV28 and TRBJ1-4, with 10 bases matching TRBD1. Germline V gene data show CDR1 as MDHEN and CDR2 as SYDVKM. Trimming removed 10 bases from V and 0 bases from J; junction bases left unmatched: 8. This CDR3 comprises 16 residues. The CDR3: CATSDRGLATNEKLFF. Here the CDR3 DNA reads TGTGCCACCTCTGACAGGGGGCTCGCAACTAATGAAAAACTGTTTTTT.

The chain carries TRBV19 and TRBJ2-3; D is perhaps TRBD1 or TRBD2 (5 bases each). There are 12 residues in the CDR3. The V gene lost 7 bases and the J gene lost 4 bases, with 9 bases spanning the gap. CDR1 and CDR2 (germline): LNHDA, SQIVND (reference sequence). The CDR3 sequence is CASNRGADTQYF. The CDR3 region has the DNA TGTGCCAGTAACAGAGGGGCAGATACGCAGTATTTT. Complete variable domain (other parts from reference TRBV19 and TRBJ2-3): DGGITQSPKYLFRKEGQNVTLSCEQNLNHDAMYWYRQDPGQGLRLIYYSQIVNDFQKGDIAEGYSVSREKKESFPLTVTSAQKNPTAFYLCASNRGADTQYFGPGTRLTVL.

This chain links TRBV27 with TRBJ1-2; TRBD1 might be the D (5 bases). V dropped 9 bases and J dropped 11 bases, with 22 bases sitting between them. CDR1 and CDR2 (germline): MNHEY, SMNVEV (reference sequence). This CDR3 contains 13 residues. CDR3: CASKGVLGPRYTF. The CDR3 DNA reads TGTGCCAGTAAAGGGGTGCTAGGTCCCCGGTACACCTTC.

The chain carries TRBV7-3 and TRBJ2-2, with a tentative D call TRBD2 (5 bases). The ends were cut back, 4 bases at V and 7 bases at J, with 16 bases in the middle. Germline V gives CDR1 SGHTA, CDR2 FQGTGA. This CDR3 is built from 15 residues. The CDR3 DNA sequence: TGTGCCAGCAGCTCCCGTTCGTCGGGGAACGGGGAGCTGTTTTTT. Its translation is CASSSRSSGNGELFF.

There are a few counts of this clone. CDR3 sequence: CASSHVAEAFF. The DNA for the CDR3 is TGTGCCAGTAGCCATGTGGCTGAAGCTTTCTTT. The chain employs TRBV19 and TRBJ1-1; D ambiguous. This CDR3 has 11 residues. The ends were cut back, 6 bases at V and 6 bases at J, with 8 bases in the middle. Germline loops: CDR1 LNHDA, CDR2 SQIVND (reference sequence).

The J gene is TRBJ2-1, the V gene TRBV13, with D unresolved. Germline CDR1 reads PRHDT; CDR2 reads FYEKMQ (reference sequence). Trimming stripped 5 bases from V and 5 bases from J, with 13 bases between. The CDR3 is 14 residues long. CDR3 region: CASSPRRLNNEQFF. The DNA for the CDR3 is TGTGCCAGCAGCCCACGCCGACTCAACAATGAGCAGTTCTTC. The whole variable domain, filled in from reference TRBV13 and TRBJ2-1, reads AAGVIQSPRHLIKEKRETATLKCYPIPRHDTVYWYQQGPGQDPQFLISFYEKMQSDKGSIPDRFSAQQFSDYHSELNMSSLELGDSALYFCASSPRRLNNEQFFGPGTRLTVL.